The rows below give T cell receptor beta chains drawn from one sample of a study of cytomegalovirus exposure and HLA in healthy donors. TCRdb's copy holds only in-frame clones and misses some; the assay was immunoSEQ multiplex PCR. The table lists about 150,000 clones, approximately 71% of them singletons. The sequencing input was PBMCs. The receptor set was obtained from a man between 18 and 35 years old in good health and CMV-seropositive. CDR3s include the opening cysteine and the closing phenylalanine or tryptophan. D genes are given only for firm matches. Clone size is stated in some rows and not others, as once, few, many or a class when expanded.

d_gene	abundance	v_gene	j_gene	CDR3nt	CDR3aa
TRBD1	.	TRBV28	TRBJ1-1	TGTGCCAGCAGACAGGGGGACACTGAAGCTTTCTTT	CASRQGDTEAFF
.	.	TRBV4-1	TRBJ1-4	TGCGCCAGCAGCCCCCGCGACAGAATGGGGGAAAAACTGTTTTTT	CASSPRDRMGEKLFF
TRBD2	.	TRBV28	TRBJ2-1	TGTGCCAGCAGCCATCTAGCGGCTAGCTCCTACAATGAGCAGTTCTTC	CASSHLAASSYNEQFF
.	.	TRBV4-1	TRBJ1-1	TGCGCCAGCAGCCCCCAGGGTTCGGCGAACACTGAAGCTTTCTTT	CASSPQGSANTEAFF
TRBD2	.	TRBV9	TRBJ2-2	TGTGCCAGCAGAAGGTTAGCGGGAGGTACCGGGGAGCTGTTTTTT	CASRRLAGGTGELFF
TRBD1	few	TRBV7-9	TRBJ1-1	TGTGCCAGCACACCAGGACAGGGCCCTGAAGCTTTCTTT	CASTPGQGPEAFF
.	.	TRBV2	TRBJ1-3	TGTGCCAGCAGCCAAGAGGGGGACTACTCTGGAAACACCATATATTTT	CASSQEGDYSGNTIYF
TRBD1	.	TRBV7-8	TRBJ2-7	TGTGCCAGCAGCACCCATCGGGACAGGATCTACGAGCAGTACTTC	CASSTHRDRIYEQYF
TRBD2	.	TRBV5-1	TRBJ2-2	TGCGCCAGCAGCTGGGGGGGAGATACCGGGGAGCTGTTTTTT	CASSWGGDTGELFF
.	few	TRBV9	TRBJ1-1	TGTGCCAGCAGCGCAGAAAGCGGGACACTGAACACTGAAGCTTTCTTT	CASSAESGTLNTEAFF
.	.	TRBV25-1	TRBJ2-7	TGTGCCAGCAGTGATTACACTAGCCACTACGAGCAGTACTTC	CASSDYTSHYEQYF
TRBD1	once	TRBV5-4	TRBJ2-5	TGTGCCAGCAGCCCCATGACAGGGCGACAAGAGACCCAGTACTTC	CASSPMTGRQETQYF
.	.	TRBV30	TRBJ2-2	TGTGCCTGGAGTACCTTCGGCACCGGGGAGCTGTTTTTT	CAWSTFGTGELFF
TRBD1	once	TRBV7-3	TRBJ2-2	TGTGCCAGCAGCTTCCCCAACAGGGGCACCGGGGAGCTGTTTTTT	CASSFPNRGTGELFF
TRBD1	.	TRBV27	TRBJ2-6	TGTGCCAGCAGGCTTCAGGGGGCCGGGGCCAACGTCCTGACTTTC	CASRLQGAGANVLTF
TRBD1	.	TRBV5-1	TRBJ2-3	TGCGCCAGCAGCTTGGGATATACAGGGGGCCTCACAGATACGCAGTATTTT	CASSLGYTGGLTDTQYF
.	.	TRBV2	TRBJ1-1	TGTGCCAGCAGCGTGGGCCAGAACACTGAAGCTTTCTTT	CASSVGQNTEAFF
TRBD1	.	TRBV27	TRBJ2-3	TGTGCCAGCCGCGAAGGGGGCCGGTCTCCCCGGTATTTT	CASREGGRSPRYF
TRBD1	.	TRBV28	TRBJ2-7	TGTGCCAGCAGTCGGTCGGGACAGGGTATGGGCGAGCAGTACTTC	CASSRSGQGMGEQYF
.	.	TRBV27	TRBJ2-7	TGTGCCAGCAGTCCCTTGCGGGGAGAGCAGTACTTC	CASSPLRGEQYF
.	.	TRBV7-9	TRBJ2-7	TGTGCCAGCAGCTTACGTCCTATCGAGCAGTACTTC	CASSLRPIEQYF
.	few	TRBV4-1	TRBJ1-4	TGCGCCAGCAGCCACGGCATGGTCAGGGGAGGGAATGAAAAACTGTTTTTT	CASSHGMVRGGNEKLFF
.	.	TRBV18	TRBJ1-1	TGTGCCAGCTCACCCTCCCCCGACATAAACACTGAAGCTTTCTTT	CASSPSPDINTEAFF
.	.	TRBV28	TRBJ2-7	TGTGCCAGCAGCTTATCTTCCTACGAGCAGTACTTC	CASSLSSYEQYF
TRBD1	once	TRBV28	TRBJ2-5	TGTGCCAGCAGGGTTGGACAGGTCGAGACCCAGTACTTC	CASRVGQVETQYF
.	.	TRBV7-2	TRBJ1-1	TGTGCCAGAATTGGAGGGGCTTTGAACACTGAAGCTTTCTTT	CARIGGALNTEAFF
TRBD1	.	TRBV29-1	TRBJ2-1	TGCAGCGTTGAAGCGACAGGGGGTACTAAGTTCTTC	CSVEATGGTKFF
TRBD2	few	TRBV6-5	TRBJ2-3	TGTGCCAGCAGTTTACTAGCGGGAGGAGTGACAGATACGCAGTATTTT	CASSLLAGGVTDTQYF
.	few	TRBV5-4	TRBJ2-4	TGTGCCAGCAGCTTGGACAGGGCTGTTCAGAGAAACATTCAGTACTTC	CASSLDRAVQRNIQYF
.	.	TRBV27	TRBJ1-1	TGTGCCAGCAGTTCGGTGAACACTGAAGCTTTCTTT	CASSSVNTEAFF
TRBD1	few	TRBV27	TRBJ1-2	TGTGCCAGCAGTCCGATAGGACAGGGAATGAACTATGGCTACACCTTC	CASSPIGQGMNYGYTF
.	.	TRBV6-1	TRBJ2-5	TGTGCCAGCAGTGATCCACACAAGGCGGGAGAGACCCAGTACTTC	CASSDPHKAGETQYF
TRBD2	few	TRBV28	TRBJ2-1	TGTGCCAGCAGGGGGGTGGGAGGTTCAGCGGGAGGGCCGGATGAGCAGTTCTTC	CASRGVGGSAGGPDEQFF
.	.	TRBV20-1	TRBJ1-2	TGCAGTGCTAGAGATCAGGGTCAGGGCACCTTC	CSARDQGQGTF
TRBD1	.	TRBV28	TRBJ1-1	TGTGCCAGCAGTTTAGAGGGACAGGGTTGGAACACTGAAGCTTTCTTT	CASSLEGQGWNTEAFF
TRBD1	.	TRBV28	TRBJ2-3	TGTGCCAGCTCCCTCACAGGGGCTTTCACAGATACGCAGTATTTT	CASSLTGAFTDTQYF
.	.	TRBV4-2	TRBJ1-5	TGTGCCAGCAGCCAAGATACGACAGGAAATCAGCCCCAGCATTTT	CASSQDTTGNQPQHF
.	few	TRBV6-1	TRBJ2-7	TGTGCCAGCAGGCACAGGACAGACCAAGACTACGAGCAGTACTTC	CASRHRTDQDYEQYF
TRBD2	.	TRBV15	TRBJ2-7	TGTGCCACCAGCAGAGAAGGGACTACCGTCCATCAGTACGAGCAGTACTTC	CATSREGTTVHQYEQYF
.	.	TRBV30	TRBJ2-3	TGTGCCTGGAGCGGCTGGGCGGCTCAGGGAGATACGCAGTATTTT	CAWSGWAAQGDTQYF
TRBD2	.	TRBV27	TRBJ2-5	TGTGCCAGCAGTTATTCTAGCGGAAAAAAGACCCAGTACTTC	CASSYSSGKKTQYF
.	.	TRBV7-9	TRBJ2-7	TGTTCCAGCAGATCGGGACTCTACGAGCAGTACTTC	CSSRSGLYEQYF
TRBD1	.	TRBV6-5	TRBJ1-1	TGTGCCAGCGGGACAGCTGAAGCTTTCTTT	CASGTAEAFF
.	.	TRBV7-9	TRBJ1-4	TGTGCCAGCAGCTTAGCCGCGGCAGAAAAACTGTTTTTT	CASSLAAAEKLFF
TRBD1	.	TRBV19	TRBJ2-1	TGTGCCAGTATCGGGCCTCCGGGACAGGGCCTCGGGAGCTCCTACAATGAGCAGTTCTTC	CASIGPPGQGLGSSYNEQFF
TRBD1	.	TRBV10-1	TRBJ2-6	TGCGCCAGAACGGGACAGAGAAGCTCTGGGGCCAACGTCCTGACTTTC	CARTGQRSSGANVLTF
.	.	TRBV10-1	TRBJ2-3	TGCGCCAGCAGTGAGTCGAGCCCGTGGACTGCACCGCAGTATTTT	CASSESSPWTAPQYF
.	.	TRBV28	TRBJ1-2	TGTGCCAGCAGTTTACCCACCCTAGGCTACACCTTC	CASSLPTLGYTF
.	.	TRBV19	TRBJ2-3	TGTGCCAGTAGGCGGACCGGGGGCACAGATACGCAGTATTTT	CASRRTGGTDTQYF
.	few	TRBV6-6	TRBJ1-1	TGTGCCAGCAGCCCGACAACCAGGGATAACACTGAAGCTTTCTTT	CASSPTTRDNTEAFF
TRBD2	.	TRBV13	TRBJ2-3	TGTGCCAGCAGCCCTGGTCAGGGAGGGCGGGAAGATACGCAGTATTTT	CASSPGQGGREDTQYF
TRBD1	.	TRBV6-1	TRBJ1-5	TGTGCCAGCAGTGAAGCCAGGGGGTCCCGGCCCCAGCATTTT	CASSEARGSRPQHF
.	.	TRBV7-8	TRBJ2-7	TGTGCCAGCAGCCTCGGGACCTACGAGCAGTACTTC	CASSLGTYEQYF
TRBD2	few	TRBV9	TRBJ2-1	TGTGCCAGCAGCGTCGGACTAGCGGGAGAGGATGAGCAGTTCTTC	CASSVGLAGEDEQFF
TRBD1	.	TRBV11-2	TRBJ2-5	TGTGCCAGCAGCGCTGGACAGGGGATGGAGACCCAGTACTTC	CASSAGQGMETQYF
TRBD1	.	TRBV6-6	TRBJ2-2	TGTGCCAGCATTGGTCGGGCAGGGGGAGACACCGGGGAGCTGTTTTTT	CASIGRAGGDTGELFF
TRBD1	.	TRBV5-1	TRBJ2-1	TGCGCCAGCAGCTTACAGGGGGTTCGGAATGAGCAGTTCTTC	CASSLQGVRNEQFF
.	.	TRBV9	TRBJ2-6	TGTGCCAGCAGCGGGAGCTCTGGGGCCAACGTCCTGACTTTC	CASSGSSGANVLTF
TRBD2	.	TRBV27	TRBJ2-7	TGTGCCAGCAGTCCCAGACTAGCGGGAGGGACCTACGAGCAGTACTTC	CASSPRLAGGTYEQYF
TRBD1	.	TRBV11-1	TRBJ1-4	TGTGCCAGCAGTTTAAACAGGGGAACTAATGAAAAACTGTTTTTT	CASSLNRGTNEKLFF